These 12 T cell receptor beta chains originate from one sample sequenced in a study of blood T cell repertoires in COVID-19 (TCRdb year 2020). The method behind the library was the immunoSEQ multiplex PCR assay. Sourced from immuneACCESS, this table was stored by TCRdb with only in-frame sequences that have V and J called. A share of the clones is absent; for the studies checked, an unresolved V gene accounts for under half, and the remainder has no known explanation. The sample profile shows some 66,000 clones; less than 85% of them were found once. Jointly, the top ten make up 5% to 8% of the sample. What was sequenced was peripheral blood. Receptor source: a man in his sixties with acute or convalescent COVID-19.

This chain's CDR3 is CASSPPTGGVNTGAFF. CDR3 DNA: TGTGCCAGCAGCCCCCCCACGGGGGGAGTAAATACTGGGGCTTTCTTT. The chain recombines TRBV7-9 with TRBJ1-1; TRBD1 is a possible D gene (5 bases). The length of the CDR3 is 16 residues. The V gene lost 5 bases and the J gene lost 11 bases, with 27 bases spanning the gap. Per the germline V gene, CDR1 is SEHNR and CDR2 is FQNEAQ (reference sequence).

This clone was seen many times. The V and J genes are TRBV19 and TRBJ2-1, with D unclear. Germline lookup yields CDR1 LNHDA and CDR2 SQIVND (reference sequence). The CDR3 has 13 amino acids. V was pared by 7 bases and J by 6 bases, with 13 bases between. The CDR3 region has the DNA TGTGCCAGTAAAAATTTGCCGCGCAATGAGCAGTTCTTC. Encoded protein: CASKNLPRNEQFF.

This chain uses TRBV19 with TRBJ1-5; TRBD1 is a possible D gene (6 bases). Germline CDR1 and CDR2: LNHDA and SQIVND (reference sequence). Trimming took 8 bases from V and 6 from J, leaving 17 bases between them. The CDR3 is made up of 14 amino acids. CDR3 sequence (DNA): TGTGCCAGTTATGAGCAGGGGTCATCTCAGCCCCAGCATTTT. This sequence encodes CASYEQGSSQPQHF.

The rearrangement joins TRBV7-6 to TRBJ1-1; maybe TRBD1 (6 bases). V was pared by 5 bases and J by 0 bases, with 16 bases between. This CDR3 contains 16 residues. Germline loops: CDR1 SGHVS, CDR2 FNYEAQ. The CDR3 nucleotides read TGTGCCAGCAGCGGGTGGGAGGGGGAGATGAACACTGAAGCTTTCTTT. It encodes CASSGWEGEMNTEAFF.

This clone was seen a few times. The rearrangement uses TRBV2 and TRBJ1-2; the match to TRBD1 covers 9 bases. The V gene's germline CDR1 is SNHLY and CDR2 FYNNEI. V lost 7 bases and J lost 1; bases outside the gene matches: 7. The CDR3 is made up of 15 amino acids. The CDR3 DNA sequence: TGTGCCAGCACCATACAGGGGGCCCATAACTATGGCTACACCTTC. As protein: CASTIQGAHNYGYTF.

The count of this clone is one. This chain uses TRBV28 with TRBJ1-5; 9 positions match TRBD1. CDR1 and CDR2 from the germline V gene are MDHEN and SYDVKM. V shed 8 bases and J 4 bases; nucleotides not matched to a gene: 3. The CDR3 runs 13 residues. CDR3 loop: CASGTGTNQPQHF. The DNA of the CDR3 is TGTGCCAGCGGGACAGGGACGAATCAGCCCCAGCATTTT.

The V gene is TRBV5-5, the J gene TRBJ1-2; D perhaps matches TRBD1 (6 bases). Germline V CDR1 and CDR2: SGHKS, YYEKEE (reference sequence). This CDR3 is built from 16 residues. V was cut by 0 bases and J by 1 base, with 13 bases left in between. Written as DNA, the CDR3 is TGTGCCAGCAGCTTGGGGCGGACAGTTCTTAACTATGGCTACACCTTC. Protein product: CASSLGRTVLNYGYTF.

CDR3 loop: CASLGQGSSPLHF. In DNA, the CDR3 is TGTGCCAGTCTGGGACAGGGTAGTTCACCCCTCCACTTT. V gene TRBV19 combines with J gene TRBJ1-6; TRBD1 matches at 9 bases. The V gene's germline CDR1 is LNHDA and CDR2 SQIVND (reference sequence). Trimming cost V 8 bases and J 9 bases; bases outside gene matches: 5. The CDR3 is made up of 13 amino acids.

This rearrangement joins TRBV5-1 to TRBJ1-6; 12 bases map to TRBD1. Germline-derived CDR1 and CDR2 are SGHRS and YFSETQ. The CDR3 is made up of 17 amino acids. Germline trimming cut 3 bases from V and 7 bases from J; bases unmatched to any gene: 8. The CDR3 sequence: CASSSTGTGGFNSPLHF. The DNA of the CDR3 is TGCGCCAGCAGCTCAACCGGGACAGGGGGCTTCAATTCACCCCTCCACTTT.

The chain uses TRBV25-1 and TRBJ2-4, with 7 positions matching TRBD2. Looked up from germline, CDR1 is MGHDK and CDR2 is SYGVNS. V was pared by 5 bases and J by 0 bases, with 1 base of the junction left unmatched. This CDR3 contains 14 residues. DNA of the CDR3: TGTGCCAGCAGTAGGGAGGGAGCCAAAAACATTCAGTACTTC. Its translation: CASSREGAKNIQYF.

The chain joins TRBV10-1 to TRBJ1-1; TRBD1 agrees at 7 bases. Germline CDR1 WNHNN, CDR2 SYGVQD (reference sequence). J gave up 5 bases and V 2 bases, and 8 bases lay outside the gene matches. The CDR3 loop spans 15 amino acids. The chain's CDR3 is CASSEEGAGRTEAFF. The CDR3 DNA sequence: TGCGCCAGCAGTGAGGAGGGGGCAGGACGGACTGAAGCTTTCTTT.

The chain employs TRBV3-1 (or the pseudogene TRBV3-2) and TRBJ2-2; the D gene is possibly TRBD1 (5 bases). Germline V CDR1 and CDR2: LGHDT, YNNKEL (reference sequence). Trimming removed 1 base at V and 1 base at J, with 7 bases between. The CDR3 covers 15 residues. CDR3 protein: CASSQGDRNTGELFF. The CDR3 DNA reads TGTGCCAGCAGCCAAGGAGACAGGAACACCGGGGAGCTGTTTTTT.